Listed below are T cell receptor beta chains from one sample, sequenced in a study of T cells after yellow fever vaccination. TCRdb itself ran the 5' RACE reads through MiXCR, one entry per CDR3 protein. This sample has fewer than 350,000 distinct CDR3 sequences, with roughly 4% found just once. Source: PBMCs, taken on the day of the yellow fever booster vaccination. The receptors were sampled from a man aged 18 to 35 who received the YFV17D yellow fever vaccine. Each CDR3 is given with its conserved first and last residue. The order of the fields is J gene, clone size, V gene, D gene, CDR3 protein, CDR3 DNA. The D gene is left open where the match is weak. Size values are once, few and many counts, or a class for expanded clones, and some rows have none.

TRBJ2-5 | few | TRBV18 | NA | CASSPPGLPRRTQYF | TGTGCCAGCTCACCCCCGGGACTGCCTAGGCGGACCCAGTACTTC
TRBJ2-3 | NA | TRBV14 | TRBD1 | CASSQGFPNRGVDTQYF | TGTGCCAGCAGCCAAGGATTCCCAAACAGGGGGGTAGATACGCAGTATTTT
TRBJ1-4 | few | TRBV5-4 | NA | CASSLKSTTNEKLFF | TGTGCCAGCAGCTTAAAGTCGACAACTAATGAAAAACTGTTTTTT
TRBJ1-6 | few | TRBV18 | NA | CASSLSGQGLGSPLHF | TGTGCCAGCTCCCTCTCTGGCCAGGGGCTAGGTTCACCCCTCCACTTT
TRBJ2-5 | many | TRBV5-1 | NA | CASSSTLGRVETQYF | TGCGCCAGCAGCTCAACCCTAGGAAGGGTAGAGACCCAGTACTTC
TRBJ1-2 | once | TRBV10-3 | TRBD1 | CAISQRGTGGKNYGYTF | TGTGCCATCAGCCAGAGGGGGACAGGGGGTAAAAACTATGGCTACACCTTC
TRBJ2-7 | many | TRBV30 | NA | CARSDSAYEQYF | TGTGCCAGATCGGACTCGGCCTACGAGCAGTACTTC
TRBJ2-7 | few | TRBV5-1 | NA | CASSTGQTTYEQYF | TGCGCCAGCAGCACCGGACAGACCACCTACGAGCAGTACTTC
TRBJ1-6 | few | TRBV5-6 | NA | CASSSDDNSPLHF | TGTGCCAGCAGCTCGGATGATAATTCACCCCTCCACTTT
TRBJ1-1 | few | TRBV7-8 | NA | CASSLVGNLEDTEAFF | TGTGCCAGCAGCTTAGTCGGCAACTTAGAGGACACTGAAGCTTTCTTT
TRBJ2-2 | many | TRBV3-1 | NA | CASSRGSGTGELFF | TGTGCCAGCAGTCGAGGGTCCGGCACCGGGGAGCTGTTTTTT
TRBJ1-1 | many | TRBV20-1 | NA | CRGEGNTEAFF | TGCAGGGGGGAAGGGAACACTGAAGCTTTCTTT
TRBJ1-5 | few | TRBV7-2 | NA | CASSLGDIQPQHF | TGTGCCAGCAGCCTAGGGGACATTCAGCCCCAGCATTTT
TRBJ2-3 | few | TRBV10-3 | TRBD1 | CAIGQGLTDTQYF | TGTGCCATAGGACAGGGCCTCACAGATACGCAGTATTTT
TRBJ2-7 | few | TRBV12-3/TRBV12-4 | NA | CASGSAGRSEQYF | TGTGCCAGCGGCTCGGCCGGGCGGAGCGAGCAGTACTTC
TRBJ1-1 | NA | TRBV20-1 | NA | CSAVDGYQNTEAFF | TGCAGTGCTGTGGACGGGTATCAGAACACTGAAGCTTTCTTT
TRBJ1-1 | many | TRBV7-9 | NA | CASIEYTEAFF | TGTGCCAGCATCGAATATACTGAAGCTTTCTTT
TRBJ2-1 | many | TRBV18 | TRBD1 | CASSPPGGKNNEQFF | TGTGCCAGCTCACCCCCAGGGGGCAAGAACAATGAGCAGTTCTTC
TRBJ1-3 | few | TRBV7-2 | TRBD1 | CASSWTGHSGNTIYF | TGTGCCAGCAGCTGGACAGGGCACTCTGGAAACACCATATATTTT
TRBJ1-5 | few | TRBV20-1 | NA | CSASPARSGSNQPQHF | TGCAGTGCTAGCCCCGCGCGATCGGGTTCCAATCAGCCCCAGCATTTT
TRBJ2-3 | NA | TRBV11-2 | NA | CASSPPRDTQYF | TGTGCCAGCAGCCCCCCGCGGGATACGCAGTATTTT
TRBJ1-5 | few | TRBV5-1 | TRBD1 | CASSWGQGRGQPQHF | TGCGCCAGCAGCTGGGGACAGGGAAGAGGTCAGCCCCAGCATTTT
TRBJ1-1 | many | TRBV10-2 | TRBD1 | CASSGQGRAFF | TGCGCCAGCAGTGGACAGGGTAGAGCTTTCTTT
TRBJ2-7 | many | TRBV20-1 | NA | CSAETDSSYEQYF | TGCAGTGCAGAGACAGATTCCTCCTACGAGCAGTACTTC
TRBJ1-4 | NA | TRBV5-5 | NA | CASSPLVGSEKLFF | TGTGCCAGCAGCCCTTTGGTAGGGAGTGAAAAACTGTTTTTT
TRBJ2-5 | few | TRBV5-1 | NA | CASSFSGDRKETQYF | TGCGCCAGCTCCTTCTCCGGGGATCGCAAAGAGACCCAGTACTTC
TRBJ2-1 | many | TRBV5-1 | NA | CASTENDPSYNEQFF | TGCGCCAGCACGGAGAATGACCCTTCCTACAATGAGCAGTTCTTC
TRBJ2-7 | many | TRBV10-2 | NA | CASSESWGPYEQYF | TGCGCCAGCAGTGAGTCGTGGGGCCCCTACGAGCAGTACTTC
TRBJ1-1 | many | TRBV12-3/TRBV12-4 | NA | CASSLGGASSEAFF | TGTGCCAGCAGTTTAGGAGGGGCGAGTAGTGAAGCTTTCTTT
TRBJ1-2 | many | TRBV7-2 | TRBD1 | CASSLALGQGSYGYTF | TGTGCCAGCAGCTTAGCGTTGGGACAGGGAAGTTATGGCTACACCTTC
TRBJ1-4 | many | TRBV5-1 | NA | CASSLGGIGPKGEKLFF | TGCGCCAGCAGCTTAGGTGGGATCGGGCCAAAGGGTGAAAAACTGTTTTTT
TRBJ2-1 | many | TRBV4-1 | NA | CASSPYGTYNEQFF | TGCGCCAGCAGCCCTTACGGGACTTACAATGAGCAGTTCTTC
TRBJ2-1 | many | TRBV20-1 | TRBD2 | CSASSGGGAEEQFF | TGCAGTGCTAGCAGCGGCGGGGGGGCTGAAGAGCAGTTCTTC
TRBJ1-2 | NA | TRBV6-6 | NA | CASCRTDNYGYTF | TGTGCCAGCTGTAGGACAGATAACTATGGCTACACCTTC
TRBJ2-3 | few | TRBV4-2 | TRBD2 | CASSQPLGGAGGTDTQYF | TGTGCCAGCAGCCAACCCCTAGGGGGAGCGGGGGGCACAGATACGCAGTATTTT
TRBJ1-2 | many | TRBV6-6 | NA | CASSPGQTYGYTF | TGTGCCAGCAGCCCTGGACAAACGTATGGCTACACCTTC
TRBJ1-5 | few | TRBV4-2 | NA | CASSLHGRVSGNQPQHF | TGTGCCAGCAGCCTACACGGTAGGGTGAGTGGCAATCAGCCCCAGCATTTT
TRBJ2-5 | many | TRBV5-1 | TRBD2 | CASSPGLAGQETQYF | TGCGCCAGCAGCCCCGGACTAGCGGGGCAAGAGACCCAGTACTTC
TRBJ1-5 | few | TRBV7-8 | NA | CASSPGRPSNQPQHF | TGTGCCAGCAGTCCCGGACGACCAAGCAATCAGCCCCAGCATTTT
TRBJ2-1 | many | TRBV11-1 | TRBD1 | CASCPGQESNEQFF | TGTGCCAGCTGTCCGGGACAGGAATCCAATGAGCAGTTCTTC
TRBJ1-1 | many | TRBV5-1 | NA | CASSLGGGAEAFF | TGCGCCAGCAGCTTAGGAGGGGGGGCTGAAGCTTTCTTT
TRBJ2-5 | NA | TRBV7-9 | NA | CASRKTWTDQEGRTQYF | TGTGCCAGCAGGAAAACCTGGACAGACCAAGAAGGAAGGACCCAGTACTTC
TRBJ2-7 | many | TRBV6-6 | NA | CALGQIYEQYF | TGTGCCCTAGGCCAGATCTACGAGCAGTACTTC
TRBJ2-5 | many | TRBV7-2 | NA | CASSFVGGGPETQYF | TGTGCCAGCAGCTTTGTAGGGGGAGGGCCAGAGACCCAGTACTTC
TRBJ2-7 | many | TRBV5-4 | NA | CASSTDRTYEQYF | TGTGCCAGCAGCACGGACAGAACCTACGAGCAGTACTTC
TRBJ2-5 | many | TRBV20-1 | TRBD2 | CSATTTSGTLQETQYF | TGCAGTGCGACCACGACTAGCGGAACCCTCCAAGAGACCCAGTACTTC
TRBJ1-3 | few | TRBV25-1 | NA | CASSELGRNTIYF | TGTGCCAGCAGTGAACTGGGTAGAAACACCATATATTTT
TRBJ2-3 | many | TRBV9 | TRBD1 | CASSGTGGADTQYF | TGTGCCAGCAGCGGGACAGGGGGTGCAGATACGCAGTATTTT
TRBJ1-1 | many | TRBV6-2/TRBV6-3 | NA | CASSRTVGQNTEAFF | TGTGCCAGCAGTAGAACAGTAGGACAGAACACTGAAGCTTTCTTT
TRBJ2-3 | many | TRBV18 | NA | CASSPDSLTDTQYF | TGTGCCAGCTCACCAGACAGCCTCACAGATACGCAGTATTTT
TRBJ1-1 | few | TRBV19 | NA | CASTPSGEGYTEAFF | TGTGCCAGTACCCCGAGTGGGGAGGGCTACACTGAAGCTTTCTTT
TRBJ2-1 | few | TRBV20-1 | TRBD2 | CSARDRRGGGSYNEQFF | TGCAGTGCTAGAGATCGACGTGGCGGGGGGTCCTACAATGAGCAGTTCTTC
TRBJ2-1 | many | TRBV4-3 | NA | CASSQEAGSSYNEQFF | TGCGCCAGCAGCCAAGAGGCGGGGAGCTCCTACAATGAGCAGTTCTTC
TRBJ2-3 | NA | TRBV4-2 | NA | CASSQDWSADTQYF | TGTGCCAGCAGCCAAGATTGGAGCGCAGATACGCAGTATTTT
TRBJ2-1 | few | TRBV3-1 | NA | CASSQGYAGHSNEQFF | TGTGCCAGCAGCCAAGGCTACGCGGGCCACTCTAATGAGCAGTTCTTC
TRBJ1-1 | many | TRBV19 | TRBD1 | CASSTLDRGLNTEAFF | TGTGCCAGTAGTACCTTGGACAGGGGCCTGAACACTGAAGCTTTCTTT
TRBJ2-3 | many | TRBV5-1 | TRBD2 | CASRTSGGANTQYF | TGCGCCAGCAGGACTAGCGGGGGGGCGAATACGCAGTATTTT
TRBJ2-7 | many | TRBV11-2 | TRBD1 | CASSLGQGTYEQYF | TGTGCCAGCAGCTTGGGACAGGGAACCTACGAGCAGTACTTC
TRBJ2-6 | many | TRBV3-1 | TRBD2 | CASSHSSGGLSGANVLTF | TGTGCCAGCAGCCACTCTAGCGGGGGTCTCTCTGGGGCCAACGTCCTGACTTTC
TRBJ2-5 | many | TRBV24-1 | NA | CATSDSQDSKETQYF | TGTGCCACCAGTGATTCTCAGGACAGTAAGGAGACCCAGTACTTC